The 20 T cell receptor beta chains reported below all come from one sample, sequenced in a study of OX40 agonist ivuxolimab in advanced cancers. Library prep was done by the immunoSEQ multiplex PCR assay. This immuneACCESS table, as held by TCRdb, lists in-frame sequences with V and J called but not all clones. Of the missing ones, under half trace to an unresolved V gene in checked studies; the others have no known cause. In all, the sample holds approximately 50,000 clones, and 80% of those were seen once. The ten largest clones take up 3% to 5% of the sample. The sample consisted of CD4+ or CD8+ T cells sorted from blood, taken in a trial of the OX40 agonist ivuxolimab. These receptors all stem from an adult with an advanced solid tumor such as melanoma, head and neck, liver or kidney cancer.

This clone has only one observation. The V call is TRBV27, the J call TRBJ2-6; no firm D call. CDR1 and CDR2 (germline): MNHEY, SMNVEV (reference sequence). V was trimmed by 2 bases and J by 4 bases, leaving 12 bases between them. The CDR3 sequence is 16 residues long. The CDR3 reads CASSLTSAGGANVLTF. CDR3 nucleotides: TGTGCCAGCAGTTTAACCAGTGCTGGCGGGGCCAACGTCCTGACTTTC.

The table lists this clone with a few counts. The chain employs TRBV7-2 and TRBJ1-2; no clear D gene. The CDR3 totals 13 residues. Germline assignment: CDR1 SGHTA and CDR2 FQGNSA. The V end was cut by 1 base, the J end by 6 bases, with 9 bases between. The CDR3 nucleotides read TGTGCCAGCAGCTTAGGCGTAGGCCATGGCTACACCTTC. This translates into CASSLGVGHGYTF.

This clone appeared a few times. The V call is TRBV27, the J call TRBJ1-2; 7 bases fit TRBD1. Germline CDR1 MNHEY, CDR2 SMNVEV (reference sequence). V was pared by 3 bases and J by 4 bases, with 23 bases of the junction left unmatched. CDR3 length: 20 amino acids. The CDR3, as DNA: TGTGCCAGCAGTTTGAGTCCCCCCCTTGTTTGGAGGGGGCTTGGCTATGGCTACACCTTC. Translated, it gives CASSLSPPLVWRGLGYGYTF.

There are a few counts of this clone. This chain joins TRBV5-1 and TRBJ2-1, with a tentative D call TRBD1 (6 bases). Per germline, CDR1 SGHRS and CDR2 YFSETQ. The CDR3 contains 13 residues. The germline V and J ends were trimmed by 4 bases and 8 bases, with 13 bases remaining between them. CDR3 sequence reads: CASSRQAGDEQFF. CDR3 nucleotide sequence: TGCGCCAGCAGCCGACAGGCCGGGGATGAGCAGTTCTTC.

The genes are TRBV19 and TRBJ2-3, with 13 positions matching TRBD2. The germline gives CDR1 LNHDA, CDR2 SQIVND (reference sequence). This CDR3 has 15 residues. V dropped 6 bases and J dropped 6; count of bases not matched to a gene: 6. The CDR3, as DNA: TGTGCCAGTAGGACCGGGACTAGCGGGAAGGATACGCAGTATTTT. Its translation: CASRTGTSGKDTQYF.

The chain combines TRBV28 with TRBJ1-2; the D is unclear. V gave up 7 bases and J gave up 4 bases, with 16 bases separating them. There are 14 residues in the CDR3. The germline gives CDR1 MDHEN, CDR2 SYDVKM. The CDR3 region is CASKGQELFYGYTF. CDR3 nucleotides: TGTGCCAGCAAAGGGCAGGAACTATTCTATGGCTACACCTTC.

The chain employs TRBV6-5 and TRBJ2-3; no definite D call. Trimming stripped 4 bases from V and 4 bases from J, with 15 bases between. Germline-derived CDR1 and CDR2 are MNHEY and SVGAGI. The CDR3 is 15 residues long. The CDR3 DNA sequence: TGTGCCAGCAGTTTCGACCTGGCGGCCTCAGATACGCAGTATTTT. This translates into CASSFDLAASDTQYF.

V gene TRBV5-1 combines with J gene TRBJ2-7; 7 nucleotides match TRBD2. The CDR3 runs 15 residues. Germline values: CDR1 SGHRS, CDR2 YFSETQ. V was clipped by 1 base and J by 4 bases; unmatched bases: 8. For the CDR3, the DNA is TGCGCCAGCAGCTTGACTGGGACTACCAATTACGAGCAGTACTTC. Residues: CASSLTGTTNYEQYF.

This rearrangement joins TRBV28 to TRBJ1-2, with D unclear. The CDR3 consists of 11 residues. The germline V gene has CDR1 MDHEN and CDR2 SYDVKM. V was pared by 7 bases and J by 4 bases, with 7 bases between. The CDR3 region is CASMSSYGYTF. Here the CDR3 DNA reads TGTGCCAGCATGAGCAGCTATGGCTACACCTTC.

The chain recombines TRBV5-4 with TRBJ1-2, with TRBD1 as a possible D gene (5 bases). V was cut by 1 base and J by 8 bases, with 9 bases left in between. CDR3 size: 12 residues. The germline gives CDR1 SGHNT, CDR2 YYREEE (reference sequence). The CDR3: CASSLPGEGYTF. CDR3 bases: TGTGCCAGCAGCTTGCCGGGGGAGGGCTACACCTTC.

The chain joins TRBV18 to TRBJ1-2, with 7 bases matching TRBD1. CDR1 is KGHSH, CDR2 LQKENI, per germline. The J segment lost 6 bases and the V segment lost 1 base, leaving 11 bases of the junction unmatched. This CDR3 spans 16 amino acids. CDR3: CASSPQETGDFDGYTF. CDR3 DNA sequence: TGTGCCAGCTCACCACAAGAAACAGGGGACTTCGATGGCTACACCTTC.

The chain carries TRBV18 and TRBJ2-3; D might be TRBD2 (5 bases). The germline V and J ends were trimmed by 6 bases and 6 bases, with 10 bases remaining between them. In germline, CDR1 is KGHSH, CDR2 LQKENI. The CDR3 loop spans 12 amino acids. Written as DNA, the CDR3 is TGTGCCAGCTCTCCGACGGGGGATACGCAGTATTTT. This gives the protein CASSPTGDTQYF.

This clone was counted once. The CDR3 loop is CASSYSKSPQNIQYF. The CDR3 nucleotides read TGTGCCAGCAGTTACTCGAAATCCCCCCAAAACATTCAGTACTTC. The gene calls are TRBV6-5 and TRBJ2-4, with D unresolved. The germline gives CDR1 MNHEY, CDR2 SVGAGI. The V end lost 0 bases, the J end lost 5 bases, and 11 bases lay between the germline ends. The CDR3 contains 15 residues.

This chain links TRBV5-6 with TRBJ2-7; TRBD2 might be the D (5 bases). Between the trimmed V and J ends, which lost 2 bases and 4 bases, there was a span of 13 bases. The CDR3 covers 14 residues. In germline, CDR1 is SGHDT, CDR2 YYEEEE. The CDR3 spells CASSLRRSRYEQYF. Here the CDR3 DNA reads TGTGCCAGCAGCTTAAGGAGGAGTAGGTACGAGCAGTACTTC.

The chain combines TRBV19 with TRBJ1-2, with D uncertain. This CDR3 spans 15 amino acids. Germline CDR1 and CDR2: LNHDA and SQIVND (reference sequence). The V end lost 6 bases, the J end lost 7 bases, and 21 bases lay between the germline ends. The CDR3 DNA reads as TGTGCCAGTAGCGGGGAGAGGATTGAAAAAGGTGGCTACACCTTC. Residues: CASSGERIEKGGYTF.

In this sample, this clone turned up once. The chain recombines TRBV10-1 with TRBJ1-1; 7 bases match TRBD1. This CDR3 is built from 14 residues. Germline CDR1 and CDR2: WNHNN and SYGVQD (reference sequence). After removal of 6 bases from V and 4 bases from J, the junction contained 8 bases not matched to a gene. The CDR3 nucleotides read TGCGCCAGCAGCCCTGTACAGGGGAGCACTGAAGCTTTCTTT. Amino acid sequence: CASSPVQGSTEAFF.

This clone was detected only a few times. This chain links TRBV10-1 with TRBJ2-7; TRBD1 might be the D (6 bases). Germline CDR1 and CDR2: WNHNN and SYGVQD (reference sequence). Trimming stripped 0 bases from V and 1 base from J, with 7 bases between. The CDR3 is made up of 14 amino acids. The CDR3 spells CASSESTGSYEQYF. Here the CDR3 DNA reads TGCGCCAGCAGTGAGTCTACAGGGTCCTACGAGCAGTACTTC.

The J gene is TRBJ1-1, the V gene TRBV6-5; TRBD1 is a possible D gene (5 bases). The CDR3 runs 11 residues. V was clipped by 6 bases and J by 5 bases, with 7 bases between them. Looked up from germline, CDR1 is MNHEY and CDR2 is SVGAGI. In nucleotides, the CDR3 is TGTGCCAGCAGGCAGGGAACTGAAGCTTTCTTT. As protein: CASRQGTEAFF.

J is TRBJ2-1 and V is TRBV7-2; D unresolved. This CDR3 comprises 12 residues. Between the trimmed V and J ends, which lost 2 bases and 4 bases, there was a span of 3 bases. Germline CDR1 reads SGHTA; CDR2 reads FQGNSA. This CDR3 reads CASSLLYNEQFF. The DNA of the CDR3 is TGTGCCAGCAGCTTACTTTACAATGAGCAGTTCTTC.

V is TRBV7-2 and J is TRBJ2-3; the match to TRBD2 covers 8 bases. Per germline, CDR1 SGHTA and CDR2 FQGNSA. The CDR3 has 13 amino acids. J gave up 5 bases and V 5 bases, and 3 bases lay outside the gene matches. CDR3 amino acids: CASSALAGDTQYF. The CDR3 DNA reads TGTGCCAGCAGCGCTCTAGCGGGAGATACGCAGTATTTT. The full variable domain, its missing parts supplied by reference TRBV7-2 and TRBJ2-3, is GAGVSQSPSNKVTEKGKDVELRCDPISGHTALYWYRQSLGQGLEFLIYFQGNSAPDKSGLPSDRFSAERTGGSVSTLTIQRTQQEDSAVYLCASSALAGDTQYFGPGTRLTVL.